The 5 T cell receptor beta chains in this list originate from one sample, sequenced in a study of Graves' ophthalmopathy and Graves' hyperthyroidism. Amplification of the TCR beta CDR3 regions used RNA transcripts (as template). Second-round multiplex PCR came after a first-round RT-PCR that employed HTBI primers. TCRdb used MiXCR to reprocess the multiplex PCR reads, holding one entry per CDR3 protein. Here the sample spans 660,000 or so distinct CDR3 sequences, 35% to 50% being singletons. Sequencing input: peripheral blood. The receptors here all came from an adult man with Graves' ophthalmopathy.

The chain is built from TRBV11-3 and TRBJ1-2; D perhaps matches TRBD1 (5 bases). The CDR3 extends over 16 amino acids. Trimming cost V 2 bases and J 2 bases, with 15 bases left between them. Per germline, CDR1 SGHNT and CDR2 YENEEA. The CDR3 sequence is CASSLYGSGRNYGYTF. CDR3 nucleotide sequence: TGTGCCAGCAGCTTATACGGTTCAGGGCGCAACTATGGCTACACCTTC.

Ten or more counts support this clonotype. The chain uses TRBV6-5 and TRBJ2-7; the D gene is possibly TRBD1 (5 bases). This CDR3 region has 15 residues. Germline V gene sequence: CDR1 MNHEY, CDR2 SVGAGI. Trimming cost V 6 bases and J 1 base, with 16 bases left between them. CDR3 nucleotides: TGTGCCAGCAGAAGGACGGTGACAGCGTCCTACGAGCAGTACTTC. Amino acid sequence: CASRRTVTASYEQYF.

The sample holds many counts of this clonotype. CDR3 sequence (DNA): TGTGCCAGCACAAGACAGGGGGTCAATCAGCCCCAGCATTTT. It specifies CASTRQGVNQPQHF. The gene calls are TRBV19 and TRBJ1-5; 9 nucleotides line up with TRBD1. The CDR3 spans 14 residues. Germline loops: CDR1 LNHDA, CDR2 SQIVND (reference sequence). The junction had 6 bases not matched to a gene; V was cut back by 9 bases and J by 3 bases.

Note on this clonotype: Sequence at one end of the junction differs from germline and may be a read error. The rearrangement links TRBV24-1 to TRBJ1-2, with D perhaps TRBD1 (6 bases). The CDR3 sequence is 17 residues long. CDR1 KGHDR and CDR2 SFDVKD come from the germline V gene. The CDR3 protein is CASSLSRAGAFIYGYTF. Here the CDR3 DNA reads TGTGCCAGCAGTTTATCGAGGGCAGGGGCATTCATCTATGGCTACACCTTC.

The gene calls are TRBV10-3 and TRBJ2-2; TRBD2 matches at 9 bases. Germline values: CDR1 ENHRY, CDR2 SYGVKD. The CDR3 contains 16 residues. J gave up 6 bases and V 3 bases, and 8 bases lay outside the gene matches. This chain's CDR3 is CAISDFAGGTPGELFF. CDR3 DNA: TGTGCCATCAGTGACTTCGCGGGAGGGACCCCCGGGGAGCTGTTTTTT.